This paragraph reports one T cell receptor (beta chain). No antigen is known for it. The RNA usage for each TCR library was approximately 4,000 ng of total RNA. Reprocessing the 5' RACE reads, TCRdb reports a single entry for every CDR3 protein and omits DNA. This table holds fewer than 550,000 distinct CDR3 sequences. Germline V gene data show CDR1 as SQVTM and CDR2 as ANQGSEA. This CDR3 region has 15 residues. The source of the sample is a study of monozygotic twins with inflammatory bowel disease. Overall study findings and caveats: The co-twins with IBD showed lower TCRbeta diversity (inverse Simpson) than their healthy siblings. Subtypes among T cells remained indistinguishable.

The source is a human donor with ulcerative colitis or Crohn's disease, or a healthy co-twin of an affected twin (not recorded which). Sequencing was done on a sample of blood. V and J are TRBV29-1 and TRBJ2-7; TCRdb names TRBD1, which stays unverified in the absence of DNA. The CDR3 protein is CSVPREGAGSYEQYF.